This note documents a single TCR beta chain sequence. The antigen remains undetermined. The trim removed 7 bases at V and 4 bases at J, leaving 9 bases unmatched. CDR3 length equals 15 residues. Germline V CDR1 and CDR2: MDHEN, SYDVKM. This sample was included in a study of radiotherapy plus CTLA-4 blockade in lung cancer. The wider study: Objective responses were documented in around a sixth of patients, with disease control in 25% to 35%. Overall study findings and caveats: In blood, early T cell clone dynamics reportedly predicted response best, together with interferon-beta. In blood, tumor-derived TCR clones expanded after radiotherapy plus ipilimumab.

Assay: immunoSEQ multiplex PCR; the TCRdb copy retains only in-frame clones and omits some. This table holds fewer than 100,000 clones, 83% found once. It was focal radiation plus CTLA-4 blockade with ipilimumab that patients with chemo-refractory metastatic non-small-cell lung cancer received. The source of this sequence is a human donor with non-small cell lung cancer who had stable disease on radiotherapy plus ipilimumab. This chain uses TRBV28 with TRBJ2-7, with 11 bases identical to TRBD2. The starting material was peripheral blood, obtained from a patient treated with radiotherapy plus ipilimumab. The CDR3 is CASNVIAGGRYEQYF. CDR3 bases: TGTGCCAGCAATGTAATAGCGGGAGGGCGGTACGAGCAGTACTTC.